This paragraph covers one T cell receptor beta chain sequence. The antigen remains unidentified. The CDR3 runs 11 residues. Trimming removed 1 base from V and 7 bases from J, with 7 bases in between. The germline gives CDR1 GTSNPN, CDR2 SVGIG (reference sequence). Repertoires were generated with immunoSEQ multiplex PCR, while TCRdb's copy carries only in-frame clones and drops some. The sample has approximately 74,000 clones; about 80% are singletons. The data belong to a study of OX40 agonist ivuxolimab in advanced cancers. Overall study results and limits: Clonal expansion was seen in CD4+ and CD8+ blood T cells by week 6 at 0.1 to 3.0 mg/kg.

The input for sequencing was CD4+ or CD8+ T cells sorted from blood, taken in a trial of the OX40 agonist ivuxolimab. This sequence was found in an adult with an advanced solid tumor such as melanoma, head and neck, liver or kidney cancer. This chain links TRBV30 with TRBJ2-5, with D perhaps matching TRBD1 (6 bases). CDR3 bases: TGTGCCTGGAGTGAACAGGGGACCCAGTACTTC. Its translation is CAWSEQGTQYF.